The rows below give T cell receptor beta chains drawn from one sample of a study of blood T cells in healthy people across ages. TCRdb called the 5' RACE reads again in MiXCR, with one record for every CDR3 protein. The table has roughly 700,000 distinct CDR3 sequences, around half seen once. Sequenced material: blood. The receptors shown here come from an older woman in good health. Each CDR3 is given with its conserved first and last residue. D genes are given only for firm matches. Clone sizes are given selectively: once, few, many, or a class where the clone is expanded.

clone size: NA; D gene: NA; J gene: TRBJ2-7; V gene: TRBV28; CDR3 protein: CASSRPGSLAYEQYF; CDR3 DNA: TGTGCCAGCAGTCGTCCCGGGAGCCTCGCCTACGAGCAGTACTTC
clone size: NA; D gene: NA; J gene: TRBJ2-7; V gene: TRBV28; CDR3 protein: CASSYGGGTGHEQYF; CDR3 DNA: TGTGCCAGCAGTTATGGGGGGGGGACAGGTCACGAGCAGTACTTC
clone size: NA; D gene: NA; J gene: TRBJ1-1; V gene: TRBV20-1; CDR3 protein: CSALTWGGSTEAFF; CDR3 DNA: TGCAGTGCTTTAACGTGGGGGGGATCGACTGAAGCTTTCTTT
clone size: few; D gene: NA; J gene: TRBJ2-3; V gene: TRBV11-3; CDR3 protein: CASSPGGNTDTQYF; CDR3 DNA: TGTGCCAGCAGCCCAGGGGGGAACACAGATACGCAGTATTTT
clone size: NA; D gene: TRBD1; J gene: TRBJ2-1; V gene: TRBV20-1; CDR3 protein: CSAPRGLGQAYNEQFF; CDR3 DNA: TGCAGTGCTCCTAGGGGGTTGGGACAGGCCTACAATGAGCAGTTCTTC
clone size: NA; D gene: TRBD1; J gene: TRBJ1-1; V gene: TRBV19; CDR3 protein: CASSIPGGSAEAFF; CDR3 DNA: TGTGCCAGTAGTATTCCAGGGGGCTCCGCTGAAGCTTTCTTT
clone size: once; D gene: TRBD1; J gene: TRBJ2-7; V gene: TRBV30; CDR3 protein: CAWSSGGTGDYEQYF; CDR3 DNA: TGTGCCTGGAGTTCCGGCGGTACAGGGGACTACGAGCAGTACTTC
clone size: few; D gene: NA; J gene: TRBJ1-5; V gene: TRBV2; CDR3 protein: CASKGYSNQPQHF; CDR3 DNA: TGTGCCAGCAAAGGTTATAGCAATCAGCCCCAGCATTTT
clone size: few; D gene: TRBD2; J gene: TRBJ2-1; V gene: TRBV4-1; CDR3 protein: CASSQDRTRSSYNEQFF; CDR3 DNA: TGCGCCAGCAGCCAAGATCGGACTAGGAGCTCCTACAATGAGCAGTTCTTC
clone size: few; D gene: NA; J gene: TRBJ2-7; V gene: TRBV27; CDR3 protein: CASSFWGSNYEQYF; CDR3 DNA: TGTGCCAGCAGTTTTTGGGGTTCGAACTACGAGCAGTACTTC
clone size: NA; D gene: TRBD1; J gene: TRBJ2-1; V gene: TRBV29-1; CDR3 protein: CSVRMGDRVNSLRSYNEQFF; CDR3 DNA: TGCAGCGTGAGGATGGGTGACAGGGTCAATTCGCTTCGCTCCTACAATGAGCAGTTCTTC
clone size: few; D gene: NA; J gene: TRBJ1-2; V gene: TRBV7-2; CDR3 protein: CASSLGDGAYGYTF; CDR3 DNA: TGTGCCAGCAGCTTAGGGGACGGAGCCTATGGCTACACCTTC
clone size: NA; D gene: NA; J gene: TRBJ2-1; V gene: TRBV14; CDR3 protein: CASSREMGYNEQFF; CDR3 DNA: TGTGCCAGCAGCCGCGAAATGGGCTACAATGAGCAGTTCTTC
clone size: NA; D gene: NA; J gene: TRBJ1-2; V gene: TRBV5-6; CDR3 protein: CASSFGTGSSLLDCTF; CDR3 DNA: NA
clone size: NA; D gene: TRBD2; J gene: TRBJ2-1; V gene: TRBV7-2; CDR3 protein: CASSLFMGTSDRNEQFF; CDR3 DNA: TGTGCCAGCAGCTTATTTATGGGGACTAGCGACCGAAATGAGCAGTTCTTC
clone size: NA; D gene: TRBD2; J gene: TRBJ2-7; V gene: TRBV20-1; CDR3 protein: CSATSGRTGEQYF; CDR3 DNA: TGCAGTGCTACTAGCGGGAGGACGGGCGAGCAGTACTTC
clone size: NA; D gene: NA; J gene: TRBJ2-7; V gene: TRBV9; CDR3 protein: CASSGRDTDAYEQYF; CDR3 DNA: TGTGCCAGCAGCGGGCGAGACACCGATGCCTACGAGCAGTACTTC
clone size: NA; D gene: TRBD1; J gene: TRBJ2-7; V gene: TRBV7-2; CDR3 protein: CASKDPGTGGFEQYF; CDR3 DNA: TGTGCCAGCAAAGACCCGGGGACAGGGGGCTTCGAGCAGTACTTC
clone size: few; D gene: NA; J gene: TRBJ2-3; V gene: TRBV7-2; CDR3 protein: CASSLGGDSTDTQYF; CDR3 DNA: TGTGCCAGCAGCTTAGGCGGGGACAGCACAGATACGCAGTATTTT
clone size: once; D gene: NA; J gene: TRBJ1-4; V gene: TRBV6-1; CDR3 protein: CASSGLGGPRGTNEKLFF; CDR3 DNA: TGTGCCAGCAGTGGCCTTGGGGGCCCTAGGGGAACTAATGAAAAACTGTTTTTT
clone size: NA; D gene: NA; J gene: TRBJ1-6; V gene: TRBV7-2; CDR3 protein: CASRDRFSPLHF; CDR3 DNA: TGTGCCAGCAGAGACAGATTCTCACCCCTCCACTTT
clone size: NA; D gene: TRBD2; J gene: TRBJ2-7; V gene: TRBV12-3/TRBV12-4; CDR3 protein: CARSLEGLGYYEQYF; CDR3 DNA: TGTGCCCGCAGTTTAGAGGGACTAGGTTACTACGAGCAGTACTTC
clone size: NA; D gene: NA; J gene: TRBJ1-2; V gene: TRBV28; CDR3 protein: CASSFSGKGNYGYTF; CDR3 DNA: TGTGCCAGCAGTTTTTCAGGGAAAGGGAACTATGGCTACACCTTC
clone size: NA; D gene: NA; J gene: TRBJ2-7; V gene: TRBV6-2/TRBV6-3; CDR3 protein: CASSLGPTTIYEQYF; CDR3 DNA: TGTGCCAGCAGTTTAGGACCGACTACGATCTACGAGCAGTACTTC
clone size: once; D gene: NA; J gene: TRBJ2-4; V gene: TRBV20-1; CDR3 protein: CSARLVGEGSDIQYF; CDR3 DNA: TGCAGTGCTAGACTAGTGGGAGAAGGGTCGGACATTCAGTACTTC
clone size: NA; D gene: NA; J gene: TRBJ2-3; V gene: TRBV12-3/TRBV12-4; CDR3 protein: CASGRGAGSGTQYF; CDR3 DNA: TGTGCCAGCGGCCGAGGGGCAGGCAGTGGTACGCAGTATTTT
clone size: NA; D gene: TRBD2; J gene: TRBJ2-5; V gene: TRBV9; CDR3 protein: CASSMGLANSETQYF; CDR3 DNA: TGTGCCAGCAGCATGGGACTAGCGAATTCGGAGACCCAGTACTTC
clone size: many; D gene: NA; J gene: TRBJ2-7; V gene: TRBV29-1; CDR3 protein: CSVYSANEQYF; CDR3 DNA: TGCAGCGTTTACTCAGCGAACGAGCAGTACTTC
clone size: NA; D gene: NA; J gene: TRBJ2-5; V gene: TRBV12-3/TRBV12-4; CDR3 protein: CASSPSSTPETQYF; CDR3 DNA: TGTGCCAGCAGCCCTTCTAGCACTCCCGAGACCCAGTACTTC
clone size: NA; D gene: TRBD1; J gene: TRBJ2-7; V gene: TRBV6-1; CDR3 protein: CASSKGTGGYLKLYEQYF; CDR3 DNA: TGTGCCAGCAGTAAGGGGACAGGGGGCTATTTGAAACTCTACGAGCAGTACTTC
clone size: once; D gene: TRBD2; J gene: TRBJ2-1; V gene: TRBV28; CDR3 protein: CASSFAGEGNNEQFF; CDR3 DNA: TGTGCCAGCAGTTTCGCGGGAGAGGGGAACAATGAGCAGTTCTTC
clone size: NA; D gene: NA; J gene: TRBJ2-7; V gene: TRBV7-6; CDR3 protein: CASSLEGRGGQGEQYF; CDR3 DNA: TGTGCCAGCAGCTTAGAAGGGAGGGGGGGGCAAGGCGAGCAGTACTTC
clone size: NA; D gene: TRBD2; J gene: TRBJ2-5; V gene: TRBV20-1; CDR3 protein: CSALAGFPSGRGRETQYF; CDR3 DNA: TGCAGTGCCCTAGCTGGCTTCCCTAGCGGGAGGGGTAGGGAGACCCAGTACTTC
clone size: NA; D gene: NA; J gene: TRBJ2-1; V gene: TRBV7-9; CDR3 protein: CASNPLGRSSYNEQFF; CDR3 DNA: TGTGCCAGCAACCCCCTCGGGCGGAGTTCCTACAATGAGCAGTTCTTC
clone size: few; D gene: NA; J gene: TRBJ1-2; V gene: TRBV12-3/TRBV12-4; CDR3 protein: CASSFNRQVGYGYTF; CDR3 DNA: TGTGCCAGCAGTTTCAACCGACAGGTTGGCTATGGCTACACCTTC
clone size: NA; D gene: NA; J gene: TRBJ2-1; V gene: TRBV4-2; CDR3 protein: CASSQGGVSAYNEQFF; CDR3 DNA: TGTGCCAGCAGCCAAGGGGGGGTCTCCGCCTACAATGAGCAGTTCTTC
clone size: few; D gene: NA; J gene: TRBJ1-2; V gene: TRBV4-3; CDR3 protein: CASSQDRVLYGYTF; CDR3 DNA: TGCGCCAGCAGCCAAGACAGGGTCCTCTATGGCTACACCTTC
clone size: NA; D gene: NA; J gene: TRBJ2-1; V gene: TRBV20-1; CDR3 protein: CSARREEQFF; CDR3 DNA: TGCAGTGCGAGAAGGGAGGAGCAGTTCTTC
clone size: few; D gene: NA; J gene: TRBJ1-1; V gene: TRBV3-1; CDR3 protein: CASSSRVAEAFF; CDR3 DNA: TGTGCCAGCAGTTCTCGGGTGGCTGAAGCTTTCTTT
clone size: few; D gene: TRBD1; J gene: TRBJ2-5; V gene: TRBV6-5; CDR3 protein: CASSAGQVQYF; CDR3 DNA: TGTGCCAGCAGTGCCGGACAGGTGCAGTACTTC
clone size: NA; D gene: TRBD2; J gene: TRBJ2-7; V gene: TRBV20-1; CDR3 protein: CSAPSRTSGYEQYF; CDR3 DNA: TGCAGTGCCCCCTCCCGGACTAGCGGCTACGAGCAGTACTTC
clone size: NA; D gene: TRBD2; J gene: TRBJ2-5; V gene: TRBV12-3/TRBV12-4; CDR3 protein: CASTPRGLADYNEQYF; CDR3 DNA: TGTGCCAGCACCCCTCGGGGACTAGCGGATTACAATGAGCAGTACTTC
clone size: NA; D gene: NA; J gene: TRBJ1-2; V gene: TRBV29-1; CDR3 protein: CSVGGGSHGYTF; CDR3 DNA: TGCAGCGTTGGAGGAGGGAGTCATGGCTACACCTTC
clone size: NA; D gene: NA; J gene: TRBJ1-6; V gene: TRBV5-1; CDR3 protein: CASSLEPGWASPLHF; CDR3 DNA: TGCGCCAGCAGCTTGGAACCGGGTTGGGCTTCACCCCTCCACTTT
clone size: NA; D gene: TRBD2; J gene: TRBJ2-1; V gene: TRBV18; CDR3 protein: CASSPKTSGTYNEQFF; CDR3 DNA: TGTGCCAGCTCACCGAAAACTAGCGGGACCTACAATGAGCAGTTCTTC
clone size: NA; D gene: NA; J gene: TRBJ1-2; V gene: TRBV5-1; CDR3 protein: CASSPEGHGYTF; CDR3 DNA: TGCGCCAGCAGCCCCGAGGGGCATGGCTACACCTTC
clone size: NA; D gene: TRBD1; J gene: TRBJ1-1; V gene: TRBV9; CDR3 protein: CASSSRTGRLSKNTEAFF; CDR3 DNA: TGTGCTAGCAGCTCTCGGACAGGGAGACTTTCTAAGAACACTGAAGCTTTCTTT
clone size: few; D gene: TRBD1; J gene: TRBJ2-7; V gene: TRBV5-1; CDR3 protein: CASNPRGTGGYEQYF; CDR3 DNA: TGCGCCAGCAACCCACGAGGGACAGGGGGCTACGAGCAGTACTTC
clone size: NA; D gene: TRBD1; J gene: TRBJ2-7; V gene: TRBV2; CDR3 protein: CASRDPRTGLSYEQYF; CDR3 DNA: TGTGCCAGCAGAGATCCCAGGACAGGGCTATCCTACGAGCAGTACTTC
clone size: few; D gene: NA; J gene: TRBJ1-2; V gene: TRBV6-1; CDR3 protein: CASSPRQNYGYTF; CDR3 DNA: TGTGCCAGCAGTCCCAGACAGAACTATGGCTACACCTTC
clone size: NA; D gene: NA; J gene: TRBJ2-7; V gene: TRBV27; CDR3 protein: CARGDSPYEQYF; CDR3 DNA: TGTGCCAGAGGGGACTCTCCCTACGAGCAGTACTTC
clone size: NA; D gene: NA; J gene: TRBJ2-7; V gene: TRBV28; CDR3 protein: CASSMTGWGEQYF; CDR3 DNA: TGTGCCAGCAGTATGACAGGTTGGGGCGAGCAGTACTTC
clone size: few; D gene: TRBD2; J gene: TRBJ2-3; V gene: TRBV5-6; CDR3 protein: CASSSGLGGDTQYF; CDR3 DNA: TGTGCCAGCAGCTCCGGACTAGGTGGAGATACGCAGTATTTT